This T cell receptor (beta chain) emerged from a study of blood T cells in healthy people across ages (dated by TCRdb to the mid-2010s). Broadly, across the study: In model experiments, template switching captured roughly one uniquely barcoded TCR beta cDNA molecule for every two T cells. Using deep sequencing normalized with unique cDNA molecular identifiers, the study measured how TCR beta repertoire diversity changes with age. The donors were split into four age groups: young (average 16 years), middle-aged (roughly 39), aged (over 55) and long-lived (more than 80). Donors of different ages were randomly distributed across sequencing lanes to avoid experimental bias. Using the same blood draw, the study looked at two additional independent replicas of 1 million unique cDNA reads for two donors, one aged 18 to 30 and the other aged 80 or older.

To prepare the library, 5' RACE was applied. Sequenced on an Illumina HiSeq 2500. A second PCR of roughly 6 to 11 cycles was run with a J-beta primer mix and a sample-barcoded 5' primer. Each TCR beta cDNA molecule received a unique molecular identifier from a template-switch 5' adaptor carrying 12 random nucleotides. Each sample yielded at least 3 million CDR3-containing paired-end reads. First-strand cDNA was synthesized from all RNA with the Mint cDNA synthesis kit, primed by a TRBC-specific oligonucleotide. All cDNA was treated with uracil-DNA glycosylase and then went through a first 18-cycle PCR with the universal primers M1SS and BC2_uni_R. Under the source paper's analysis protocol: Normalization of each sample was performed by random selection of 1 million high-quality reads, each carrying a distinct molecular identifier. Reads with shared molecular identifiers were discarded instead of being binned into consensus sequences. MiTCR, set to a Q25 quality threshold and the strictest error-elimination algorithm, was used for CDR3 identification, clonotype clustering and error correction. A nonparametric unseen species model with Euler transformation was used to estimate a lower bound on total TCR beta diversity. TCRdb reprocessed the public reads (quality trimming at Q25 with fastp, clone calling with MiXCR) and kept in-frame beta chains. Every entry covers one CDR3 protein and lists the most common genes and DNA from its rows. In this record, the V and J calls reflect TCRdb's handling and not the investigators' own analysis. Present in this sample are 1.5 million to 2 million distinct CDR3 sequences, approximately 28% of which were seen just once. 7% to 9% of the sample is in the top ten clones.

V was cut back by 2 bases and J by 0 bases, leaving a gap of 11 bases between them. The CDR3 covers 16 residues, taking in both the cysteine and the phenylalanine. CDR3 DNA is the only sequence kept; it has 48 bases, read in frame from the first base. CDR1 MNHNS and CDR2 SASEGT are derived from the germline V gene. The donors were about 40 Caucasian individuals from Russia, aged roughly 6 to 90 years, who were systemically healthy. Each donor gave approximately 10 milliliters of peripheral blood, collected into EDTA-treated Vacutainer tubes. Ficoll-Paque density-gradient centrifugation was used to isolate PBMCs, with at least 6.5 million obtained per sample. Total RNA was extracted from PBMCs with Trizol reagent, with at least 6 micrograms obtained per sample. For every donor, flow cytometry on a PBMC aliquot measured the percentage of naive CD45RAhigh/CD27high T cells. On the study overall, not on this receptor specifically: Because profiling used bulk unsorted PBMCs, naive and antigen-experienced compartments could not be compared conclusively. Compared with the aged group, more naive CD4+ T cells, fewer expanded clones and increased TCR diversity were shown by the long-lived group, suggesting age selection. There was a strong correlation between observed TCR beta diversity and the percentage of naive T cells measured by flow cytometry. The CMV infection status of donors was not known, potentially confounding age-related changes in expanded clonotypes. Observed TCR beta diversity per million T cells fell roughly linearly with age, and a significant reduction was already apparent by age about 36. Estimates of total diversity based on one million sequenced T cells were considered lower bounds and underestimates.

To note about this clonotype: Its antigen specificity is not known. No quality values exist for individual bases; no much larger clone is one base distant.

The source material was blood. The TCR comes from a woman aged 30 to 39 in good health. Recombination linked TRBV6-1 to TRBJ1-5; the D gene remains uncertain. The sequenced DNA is TGTGCCAGCAGTGAACTGGAGTCTTATAGCAATCAGCCCCAGCATTTT. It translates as CASSELESYSNQPQHF.